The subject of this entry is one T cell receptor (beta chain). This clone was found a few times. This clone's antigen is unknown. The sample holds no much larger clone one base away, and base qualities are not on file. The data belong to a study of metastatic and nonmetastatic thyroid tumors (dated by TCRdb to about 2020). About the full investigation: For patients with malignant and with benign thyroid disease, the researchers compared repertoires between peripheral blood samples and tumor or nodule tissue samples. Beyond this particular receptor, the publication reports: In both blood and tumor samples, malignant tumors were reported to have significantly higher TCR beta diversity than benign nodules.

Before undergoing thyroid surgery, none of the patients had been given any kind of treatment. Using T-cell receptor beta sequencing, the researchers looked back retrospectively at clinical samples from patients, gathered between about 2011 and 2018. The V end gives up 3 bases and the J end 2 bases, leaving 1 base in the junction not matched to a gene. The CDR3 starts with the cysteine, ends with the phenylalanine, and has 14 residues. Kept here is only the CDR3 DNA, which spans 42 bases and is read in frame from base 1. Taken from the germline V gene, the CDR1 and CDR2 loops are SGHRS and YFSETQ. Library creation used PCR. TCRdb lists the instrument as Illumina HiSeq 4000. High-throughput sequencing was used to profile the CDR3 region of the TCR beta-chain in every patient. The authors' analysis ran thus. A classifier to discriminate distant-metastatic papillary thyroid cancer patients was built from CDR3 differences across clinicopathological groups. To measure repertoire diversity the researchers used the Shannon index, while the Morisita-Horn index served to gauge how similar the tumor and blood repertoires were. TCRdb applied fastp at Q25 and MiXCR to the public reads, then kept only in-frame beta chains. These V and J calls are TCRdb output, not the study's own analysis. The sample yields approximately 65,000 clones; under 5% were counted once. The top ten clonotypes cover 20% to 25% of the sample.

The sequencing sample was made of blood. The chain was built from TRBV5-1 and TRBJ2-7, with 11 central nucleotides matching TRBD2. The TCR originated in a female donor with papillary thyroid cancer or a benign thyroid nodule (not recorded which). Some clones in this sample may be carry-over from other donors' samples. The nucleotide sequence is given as TGCGCCAGCAGCTCGACTAGCGGGACCTACGAGCAGTACTTC. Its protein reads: CASSSTSGTYEQYF.